These 23 T cell receptor beta chains were all obtained from the same sample, sequenced in a study of cytomegalovirus exposure and HLA in healthy donors. The PCR contained 60 Vbeta and 13 Jbeta primers. Clones were sequenced by immunoSEQ multiplex PCR, and TCRdb holds only the in-frame ones, with some missing. Counted here are some 150,000 clones, 65% to 90% occurring once; the ten biggest clones make up 2.5% to 3.5%. The sequencing sample was made of PBMCs. The receptors were sampled from a woman aged 25 to 39 in good health and CMV-seronegative.

The chain recombines TRBV11-2 with TRBJ1-2, with 10 bases fitting TRBD1. From germline, CDR1 is SGHAT and CDR2 FQNNGV. The CDR3 totals 16 residues. V shed 1 base, J shed 3 bases, and the junction held 5 bases outside the gene matches. The CDR3 loop is CASSLAGTGAHYGYTF. CDR3 DNA: TGTGCCAGCAGCTTAGCCGGGACAGGGGCTCACTATGGCTACACCTTC. Using reference TRBV11-2 and TRBJ1-2 for the parts outside the CDR3, the full variable domain is EAGVAQSPRYKIIEKRQSVAFWCNPISGHATLYWYQQILGQGPKLLIQFQNNGVVDDSQLPKDRFSAERLKGVDSTLKIQPAKLEDSAVYLCASSLAGTGAHYGYTFGSGTRLTVV.

This clone showed up just once. The chain links TRBV4-1 to TRBJ2-2; the match to TRBD2 covers 10 bases. Germline lookup yields CDR1 MGHRA and CDR2 YSYEKL. CDR3 length: 17 amino acids. The J segment lost 2 bases and the V segment lost 1 base, leaving 4 bases of the junction unmatched. The CDR3 here is CASSQGVAGGNTGELFF. In DNA, the CDR3 is TGCGCCAGCAGCCAAGGGGTAGCGGGAGGAAACACCGGGGAGCTGTTTTTT.

This chain's CDR3 is CASSPRTSGTGPQYF. CDR3 sequence (DNA): TGTGCCAGCAGCCCAAGGACTAGCGGGACGGGGCCCCAGTACTTC. The V and J genes are TRBV9 and TRBJ2-5, with 12 bases identical to TRBD2. CDR3 size: 15 residues. The germline V gene has CDR1 SGDLS and CDR2 YYNGEE. Losses at the gene ends were 4 bases for V and 9 bases for J; bases not matched to a gene: 10. Filled out from reference TRBV9 and TRBJ2-5, the complete variable domain reads DSGVTQTPKHLITATGQRVTLRCSPRSGDLSVYWYQQSLDQGLQFLIQYYNGEERAKGNILERFSAQQFPDLHSELNLSSLELGDSALYFCASSPRTSGTGPQYFGPGTRLLVL.

The chain recombines TRBV19 with TRBJ1-5; the D is unclear. From germline, CDR1 is LNHDA and CDR2 SQIVND (reference sequence). The V end was cut by 3 bases, the J end by 2 bases, with 11 bases between. There are 15 residues in the CDR3. Here the CDR3 DNA reads TGTGCCAGTAGTATTGTACAGACCGGCAATCAGCCCCAGCATTTT. Translated, it gives CASSIVQTGNQPQHF.

This chain joins TRBV27 and TRBJ2-7; 8 bases align to TRBD1. The germline gives CDR1 MNHEY, CDR2 SMNVEV (reference sequence). The CDR3 totals 14 residues. The ends lost 3 bases at V and 5 bases at J; junction bases unmatched: 6. In DNA, the CDR3 is TGTGCCAGCAGTTTCGCCAGGGGGCGCCACGAGCAGTACTTC. As protein: CASSFARGRHEQYF.

V usage is TRBV30 and J usage is TRBJ2-1; no definite D call. The CDR3 spans 13 residues. Germline V gene data show CDR1 as GTSNPN and CDR2 as SVGIG (reference sequence). Trimming stripped 0 bases from V and 9 bases from J, with 12 bases between. The CDR3 nucleotides read TGTGCCTGGAGTGTAGGCGGCGTCGGTGAGCAGTTCTTC. Amino acids: CAWSVGGVGEQFF. Based on the CDR3 plus reference TRBV30 and TRBJ2-1, the full variable domain is SQTIHQWPATLVQPVGSPLSLECTVEGTSNPNLYWYRQAAGRGLQLLFYSVGIGQISSEVPQNLSASRPQDRQFILSSKKLLLSDSGFYLCAWSVGGVGEQFFGPGTRLTVL.

The V gene is TRBV5-1, the J gene TRBJ2-1; 8 bases match TRBD1. Germline trimming cut 4 bases from V and 6 bases from J; bases unmatched to any gene: 15. This CDR3 contains 17 residues. CDR1 SGHRS and CDR2 YFSETQ come from the germline V gene. The DNA of the CDR3 is TGCGCCAGCAGCCCCTCGGGGCAGGGGGCGCGATCCAATGAGCAGTTCTTC. Amino acid sequence: CASSPSGQGARSNEQFF.

In its sample, this clone was seen a few times. The V call is TRBV6-5, the J call TRBJ1-2, with 7 bases identical to TRBD1. With 5 bases clipped from V and 2 bases from J, the junction kept 5 bases outside the gene matches. The CDR3 runs 14 residues. Germline loops: CDR1 MNHEY, CDR2 SVGAGI. CDR3 nucleotides: TGTGCCAGCAGTGAACTGACAGGGAACTATGGCTACACCTTC. Its protein is CASSELTGNYGYTF.

This clone has only one observation. V gene TRBV7-2 combines with J gene TRBJ1-2, with TRBD1 matching 7 bases. The CDR3 totals 14 residues. Looked up from germline, CDR1 is SGHTA and CDR2 is FQGNSA. The V gene end was trimmed by 1 base and the J gene end by 6 bases; junction bases not matched to a gene: 5. The CDR3 sequence is CASSLGQGDHGYTF. The CDR3 DNA reads TGTGCCAGCAGCTTAGGGCAGGGGGACCATGGCTACACCTTC.

The chain uses TRBV19 and TRBJ2-7, with 7 bases matching TRBD1. V dropped 2 bases and J dropped 4; count of bases not matched to a gene: 11. The CDR3 is 16 amino acids. Germline CDR1 reads LNHDA; CDR2 reads SQIVND (reference sequence). CDR3 amino acids: CASSIQSGTELYEQYF. The CDR3 nucleotides read TGTGCCAGTAGTATACAATCCGGGACAGAACTTTACGAGCAGTACTTC.

This sequence joins TRBV10-3 and TRBJ2-7, with 9 bases identical to TRBD2. The CDR3 contains 16 residues. The ends lost 4 bases at V and 6 bases at J; junction bases unmatched: 13. The V gene's germline CDR1 is ENHRY and CDR2 SYGVKD. The chain's CDR3 is CAISGFSGTSSSEQYF. In DNA form, the CDR3 reads TGTGCCATCAGTGGATTTTCCGGGACTAGCTCGTCCGAGCAGTACTTC.

The J gene is TRBJ2-5, the V gene TRBV5-5; 7 nucleotides align to TRBD1. The CDR3 covers 16 residues. The V segment lost 2 bases and the J segment 0 bases; nucleotides outside the gene matches: 7. Germline V lookup: CDR1 SGHKS, CDR2 YYEKEE (reference sequence). The CDR3: CASSFSETGYQETQYF. CDR3 nucleotide sequence: TGTGCCAGCAGCTTTTCGGAGACAGGGTACCAAGAGACCCAGTACTTC.

Only one count was recorded for this clone. The rearrangement joins TRBV9 to TRBJ2-1; 14 bases match TRBD2. The CDR3 consists of 15 residues. J gave up 8 bases and V 1 base, and 2 bases lay outside the gene matches. In germline, CDR1 is SGDLS, CDR2 YYNGEE. CDR3 in DNA: TGTGCCAGCAGCGTAAGACTAGCGGGAGGGCATGAGCAGTTCTTC. Translation gives CASSVRLAGGHEQFF.

This chain joins TRBV7-9 and TRBJ2-6, with D tentatively TRBD2 (6 bases). V lost 0 bases to trimming and J lost 0 bases, with 6 bases between them. The germline V gene encodes CDR1 SEHNR and CDR2 FQNEAQ (reference sequence). There are 16 residues in the CDR3. CDR3 in amino acids: CASSLAGLSGANVLTF. The CDR3 nucleotides read TGTGCCAGCAGCTTAGCGGGACTCTCTGGGGCCAACGTCCTGACTTTC.

This clone was picked up one time. The chain employs TRBV28 and TRBJ1-5; possibly TRBD1 for D (5 bases). From germline, CDR1 is MDHEN and CDR2 SYDVKM. This CDR3 is built from 16 residues. The V end lost 9 bases, the J end lost 1 base, and 19 bases lay between the germline ends. The CDR3 region is CASGSRGRGSNQPQHF. The CDR3 region has the DNA TGTGCCAGTGGGAGCCGTGGGAGGGGAAGCAATCAGCCCCAGCATTTT.

The V and J genes are TRBV4-3 and TRBJ2-7, with TRBD1 as a possible D gene (6 bases). This CDR3 has 14 amino acids. The V end was cut by 0 bases, the J end by 2 bases, with 8 bases between. Per the germline V gene, CDR1 is LGHNA and CDR2 is YSLEER. The CDR3 DNA sequence: TGCGCCAGCAGCCAAGAACAGGGCCCCTACGAGCAGTACTTC. This gives the protein CASSQEQGPYEQYF.

The chain joins TRBV15 to TRBJ2-7; a possible D gene is TRBD1 (6 bases). CDR3 length equals 15 residues. Germline loops: CDR1 LNHNV, CDR2 YYDKDF (reference sequence). V lost 6 bases, J lost 2 bases, and 17 bases lay in between. CDR3 in amino acids: CATSRDPGVPYEQYF. CDR3 DNA: TGTGCCACCAGTCGAGATCCAGGGGTACCCTACGAGCAGTACTTC.

This clone was picked up one time. The chain has TRBV7-9 and TRBJ2-5; 7 bases match TRBD2. The junction had 10 bases not matched to a gene; V was cut back by 5 bases and J by 7 bases. In germline, CDR1 is SEHNR, CDR2 FQNEAQ (reference sequence). The CDR3 totals 14 residues. CDR3 bases: TGTGCCAGCAGCCCAGCGGGGACTGTTGCGACCCAGTACTTC. Residues: CASSPAGTVATQYF. Combining the CDR3 with reference TRBV7-9 and TRBJ2-5 gives the whole variable domain DTGVSQNPRHKITKRGQNVTFRCDPISEHNRLYWYRQTLGQGPEFLTYFQNEAQLEKSRLLSDRFSAERPKGSFSTLEIQRTEQGDSAMYLCASSPAGTVATQYFGPGTRLLVL.

This sequence joins TRBV9 and TRBJ2-1; 9 nucleotides agree with TRBD2. Trimming at V came to 4 bases and at J to 4 bases, leaving 12 bases not matched to a gene. Germline CDR1 and CDR2: SGDLS and YYNGEE. The CDR3 totals 17 residues. The CDR3: CASSSIAGASFYNEQFF. For the CDR3, the DNA is TGTGCCAGCAGCTCAATAGCGGGGGCGTCATTTTACAATGAGCAGTTCTTC.

The chain has TRBV2 and TRBJ1-4; no clear D. CDR1 and CDR2 from the germline V gene are SNHLY and FYNNEI. Deletions cut 6 bases from V and 0 bases from J, with 8 bases between. CDR3 length: 14 amino acids. The CDR3 region is CASRAFATNEKLFF. CDR3 DNA: TGTGCCAGCAGGGCTTTTGCAACTAATGAAAAACTGTTTTTT. Full variable domain (outside the CDR3, taken from reference TRBV2 and TRBJ1-4): EPEVTQTPSHQVTQMGQEVILRCVPISNHLYFYWYRQILGQKVEFLVSFYNNEISEKSEIFDDQFSVERPDGSNFTLKIRSTKLEDSAMYFCASRAFATNEKLFFGSGTQLSVL.

The CDR3 region has the DNA TGTGCCAGCAGCCGTCCGGTCACTGGGGCCAACGTCCTGACTTTC. Translated, it gives CASSRPVTGANVLTF. This chain connects TRBV7-3 to TRBJ2-6, with unresolved D. This CDR3 is built from 15 residues. Per germline, CDR1 SGHTA and CDR2 FQGTGA. The V gene lost 5 bases and the J gene lost 2 bases, with 10 bases spanning the gap.

This sequence joins TRBV7-4 and TRBJ2-4, with D possibly being TRBD1 (6 bases). The germline gives CDR1 SGHVT, CDR2 SQSDAQ. The ends were cut back, 5 bases at V and 5 bases at J, with 25 bases in the middle. The CDR3 is made up of 18 amino acids. The CDR3 bases are TGTGCCAGCAGCCTCTGCCCGGGACACCAAAAAAGGGAAAACATTCAGTACTTC. Translated: CASSLCPGHQKRENIQYF.

The chain has TRBV7-3 and TRBJ2-3; possibly TRBD2 for D (6 bases). CDR1 is SGHTA and CDR2 is FQGTGA in the germline V gene. This CDR3 is 14 amino acids long. With 5 bases removed from V and 1 base from J, the gap between germline ends came to 10 bases. The CDR3 DNA sequence: TGTGCCAGCAGCCCCCAGCGGGGCACAGATACGCAGTATTTT. It yields the protein CASSPQRGTDTQYF.